The 25 T cell receptor beta chains presented below share a single source sample, sequenced in a study of memory CD8 T cells in hepatitis C reinfection. Clones were sequenced by immunoSEQ multiplex PCR, and TCRdb holds only the in-frame ones, with some missing. The sample gives about 45,000 clones, 88% of which show up once; approximately 1.2% is in the top ten. The time point: peak reinfection, 3 to 8 weeks after reinfection detection. Sorted cells were sequenced directly ex vivo without any in vitro expansion. The source material was naive CD8+ T cells sorted from blood. Receptor source: a man younger than 30 with hepatitis C virus infection.

The rearrangement joins TRBV25-1 to TRBJ1-1; no definite D call. The ends were cut back, 6 bases at V and 7 bases at J, with 12 bases in the middle. The CDR3 consists of 12 residues. Germline V gene sequence: CDR1 MGHDK, CDR2 SYGVNS. The CDR3 spells CASRQGAGEAFF. CDR3 bases: TGTGCCAGCAGACAAGGAGCCGGTGAAGCTTTCTTT.

V and J are TRBV25-1 and TRBJ1-1; a possible D gene is TRBD1 (6 bases). Trimming pared 4 bases from V and 0 bases from J, leaving 12 bases between. The germline gives CDR1 MGHDK, CDR2 SYGVNS. The CDR3 length is 15 residues. CDR3 amino acids: CASSADRFVNTEAFF. The CDR3, as DNA: TGTGCCAGCAGTGCCGACAGGTTTGTGAACACTGAAGCTTTCTTT.

The gene calls are TRBV6-1 and TRBJ1-1; D is ambiguous. V gave up 8 bases and J gave up 4 bases, with 17 bases separating them. The CDR3 has 14 amino acids. CDR1 and CDR2 from the germline V gene are MNHNS and SASEGT. The CDR3 DNA reads TGTGCCAGCTTCCCCCAGGTCATGAGCACTGAAGCTTTCTTT. Translating it yields CASFPQVMSTEAFF.

V is TRBV19 and J is TRBJ1-2; 8 positions match TRBD1. Germline CDR1 and CDR2: LNHDA and SQIVND (reference sequence). The CDR3 length is 14 residues. Trimming removed 9 bases from V and 4 bases from J; junction bases left unmatched: 10. This CDR3 is CASNGQGETYGYTF. Here the CDR3 DNA reads TGTGCCAGCAATGGACAGGGAGAAACCTATGGCTACACCTTC.

V is TRBV4-1 and J is TRBJ2-3, with D tentatively TRBD2 (6 bases). Germline V gene lookup returns CDR1 MGHRA and CDR2 YSYEKL. The CDR3 runs to 16 residues. The V end was cut by 6 bases, the J end by 4 bases, with 20 bases between. The CDR3 sequence is CASRLRDFQDPDTQYF. The CDR3 nucleotides are TGCGCCAGCAGGCTTCGGGACTTCCAAGATCCAGATACGCAGTATTTT.

This chain links TRBV5-1 with TRBJ2-5, with a weak D call TRBD1 (5 bases). The J call may be in error: the DNA end matches TRBJ2-7 better. Germline-derived CDR1 and CDR2 are SGHRS and YFSETQ. This CDR3 region has 13 residues. This chain's CDR3 is CASSLEGDYEQYF. CDR3 DNA sequence: TGCGCCAGCAGCTTGGAAGGGGACTACGAGCAGTACTTC.

V usage is TRBV11-2 and J usage is TRBJ2-1, with D possibly being TRBD2 (5 bases). Trimming stripped 5 bases from V and 2 bases from J, with 7 bases between. Germline values: CDR1 SGHAT, CDR2 FQNNGV. This CDR3 has 13 amino acids. CDR3 coding DNA: TGTGCCAGCAGCCGGGGTGCCTACAATGAGCAGTTCTTC. Translated, it gives CASSRGAYNEQFF.

This chain uses TRBV6-5 with TRBJ2-7, with 11 nucleotides matching TRBD2. CDR1 and CDR2 from the germline V gene are MNHEY and SVGAGI. The CDR3 has 13 amino acids. V was clipped by 4 bases and J by 6 bases; unmatched bases: 2. The CDR3 DNA is TGTGCCAGCAGTTTGACTAGCGGGACCGAGCAGTACTTC. Its protein is CASSLTSGTEQYF.

This chain joins TRBV5-1 and TRBJ2-2; a possible D gene is TRBD1 (6 bases). The V and J ends lost 2 bases and 1 base respectively, with 9 bases between them. Germline CDR1 SGHRS, CDR2 YFSETQ. This CDR3 is built from 15 residues. CDR3 nucleotides: TGCGCCAGCAGCTTCACAGGGCAGAACACCGGGGAGCTGTTTTTT. Residues: CASSFTGQNTGELFF. The full variable domain, with the rest looked up from reference TRBV5-1 and TRBJ2-2, is KAGVTQTPRYLIKTRGQQVTLSCSPISGHRSVSWYQQTPGQGLQFLFEYFSETQRNKGNFPGRFSGRQFSNSRSEMNVSTLELGDSALYLCASSFTGQNTGELFFGEGSRLTVL.

This clone was observed once. The chain employs TRBV27 and TRBJ2-7; TRBD1 aligns across 9 bases. The germline V gene has CDR1 MNHEY and CDR2 SMNVEV (reference sequence). The CDR3 is 15 amino acids. After removal of 6 bases from V and 9 bases from J, the junction contained 15 bases not matched to a gene. CDR3 nucleotides: TGTGCCAGCAGGGAACAGGGGGCGCCTGTTTGGTGGCAGTACTTC. Translating gives CASREQGAPVWWQYF.

This clone was seen a single time. V is TRBV11-2 and J is TRBJ2-3, with 11 bases lining up with TRBD2. V lost 1 base and J lost 4; bases outside the gene matches: 7. This CDR3 region has 17 residues. Germline V gene data show CDR1 as SGHAT and CDR2 as FQNNGV. The CDR3: CASSLGPSGRYSDTQYF. CDR3 coding DNA: TGTGCCAGCAGCTTAGGGCCTAGCGGGAGGTACTCAGATACGCAGTATTTT.

This chain connects TRBV6-6 to TRBJ2-7, with a tentative D call TRBD2 (5 bases). From germline, CDR1 is MNHNY and CDR2 SVGAGI (reference sequence). V lost 4 bases to trimming and J lost 4 bases, with 17 bases between them. The CDR3 consists of 15 residues. CDR3: CASSLNGGRPYEQYF. DNA of the CDR3: TGTGCCAGCAGTTTAAACGGAGGCAGACCATACGAGCAGTACTTC.

The chain uses TRBV10-1 and TRBJ2-2; TRBD1 matches at 7 bases. CDR1 WNHNN and CDR2 SYGVQD come from the germline V gene (reference sequence). Trimming took 4 bases from V and 2 from J; bases not matched to a gene: 4. The length of the CDR3 is 15 residues. The CDR3 sequence: CASSATGDNTGELFF. The CDR3 DNA sequence: TGCGCCAGCAGTGCCACAGGGGATAACACCGGGGAGCTGTTTTTT.

The rearrangement uses TRBV7-3 and TRBJ2-2; D possibly corresponds to TRBD2 (6 bases). The V end was cut by 5 bases, the J end by 10 bases, with 23 bases between. CDR3 length: 16 amino acids. Germline CDR1 reads SGHTA; CDR2 reads FQGTGA. Here the CDR3 DNA reads TGTGCCAGCAGCCCTTGGGGGGATACAGGCCACGAGGAGCTGTTTTTT. This gives the protein CASSPWGDTGHEELFF.

The rearrangement uses TRBV7-9 and TRBJ1-2; D is unclear. The CDR3 has 14 amino acids. The germline CDR1 and CDR2 sequences are SEHNR and FQNEAQ (reference sequence). V lost 7 bases, J lost 4 bases, and 16 bases lay in between. The CDR3 nucleotides are TGTGCCAGCACCCCCAGAGGGTACCCCTATGGCTACACCTTC. This encodes CASTPRGYPYGYTF.

The J gene is TRBJ2-3, the V gene TRBV28; D is unclear. Trimming took off 10 bases at V and 2 bases at J, with 31 bases between the two ends. This CDR3 has 19 amino acids. The V gene's germline CDR1 is MDHEN and CDR2 SYDVKM. CDR3 in amino acids: CATDDPKSEPGIHTDTQYF. The CDR3 coding sequence is TGTGCCACCGACGACCCAAAAAGTGAGCCAGGCATACACACAGATACGCAGTATTTT.

This chain's CDR3 is CASSPTGISGNTIYF. CDR3 in DNA: TGTGCCAGCAGCCCAACAGGGATCTCTGGAAACACCATATATTTT. The chain recombines TRBV7-2 with TRBJ1-3, with D tentatively TRBD1 (6 bases). V lost 5 bases and J lost 0, with 11 bases in between. CDR3 length equals 15 residues. Germline CDR1 SGHTA, CDR2 FQGNSA.

CDR3 DNA sequence: TGTGCCAGCAGCTTAGTGGTAGCGGGGACGAACACCGGGGAGCTGTTTTTT. This codes for CASSLVVAGTNTGELFF. The V call is TRBV7-2, the J call TRBJ2-2, with 8 bases that match TRBD2. This CDR3 spans 17 amino acids. Trimming cost V 1 base and J 0 bases; bases outside gene matches: 4. In germline, CDR1 is SGHTA, CDR2 FQGNSA.

The chain uses TRBV2 and TRBJ2-3, with 7 bases identical to TRBD1. CDR1 is SNHLY and CDR2 is FYNNEI in the germline V gene. Trimming removed 5 bases from V and 1 base from J; junction bases left unmatched: 9. This CDR3 spans 16 amino acids. In nucleotides, the CDR3 is TGTGCCAGCAGTAGTTTTGAAAGGGGGCGCACAGATACGCAGTATTTT. Protein product: CASSSFERGRTDTQYF.

The V call is TRBV28, the J call TRBJ1-2, with TRBD1 matching over 8 bases. V was clipped by 5 bases and J by 1 base; unmatched bases: 15. The germline gives CDR1 MDHEN, CDR2 SYDVKM. This CDR3 spans 18 amino acids. CDR3 protein: CASSLNRDRLDLNYGYTF. The CDR3 DNA reads as TGTGCCAGCAGTCTAAACCGGGACAGGCTCGATCTTAACTATGGCTACACCTTC.

This sequence joins TRBV27 and TRBJ2-2; a possible D gene is TRBD2 (6 bases). This CDR3 contains 16 residues. Trimming stripped 5 bases from V and 4 bases from J, with 17 bases between. Looked up from germline, CDR1 is MNHEY and CDR2 is SMNVEV (reference sequence). CDR3 amino acids: CASSRPSAGSTGELFF. Here the CDR3 DNA reads TGTGCCAGCAGTCGCCCTAGCGCTGGGAGCACCGGGGAGCTGTTTTTT.

This chain connects TRBV7-9 to TRBJ2-3; 9 positions agree with TRBD1. Unmatched junction bases numbered 11, after V lost 5 bases and J lost 2 bases. Germline assignment: CDR1 SEHNR and CDR2 FQNEAQ (reference sequence). The CDR3 loop spans 17 amino acids. The CDR3 DNA sequence: TGTGCCAGCAGCCATAAACCGGGACAGGGTTTCACAGATACGCAGTATTTT. Encoded protein: CASSHKPGQGFTDTQYF.

The chain joins TRBV19 to TRBJ2-1; TRBD2 aligns across 8 bases. The CDR3 runs to 15 residues. With V trimmed by 6 bases and J by 5 bases, 9 bases remained unmatched. Germline V lookup: CDR1 LNHDA, CDR2 SQIVND (reference sequence). The CDR3: CASSPSGGSDNEQFF. In DNA, the CDR3 is TGTGCCAGTAGCCCCAGCGGGGGCTCTGACAATGAGCAGTTCTTC.

The chain links TRBV27 to TRBJ2-1, with D tentatively TRBD1 (5 bases). CDR3 length: 14 residues. The germline V gene has CDR1 MNHEY and CDR2 SMNVEV (reference sequence). V lost 6 bases, J lost 9 bases, and 18 bases lay in between. CDR3 sequence: CASSPQGFPGEQFF. CDR3 bases: TGTGCCAGCAGCCCCCAGGGTTTCCCCGGTGAGCAGTTCTTC.

V and J are TRBV29-1 and TRBJ2-5, with 10 positions matching TRBD2. Trimming took 0 bases from V and 4 from J; bases not matched to a gene: 5. CDR3 length: 15 amino acids. Germline values: CDR1 SQVTM, CDR2 ANQGSEA. CDR3 in amino acids: CSVEDPGLALETQYF. The CDR3 DNA follows: TGCAGCGTTGAAGACCCGGGACTAGCGTTAGAGACCCAGTACTTC.